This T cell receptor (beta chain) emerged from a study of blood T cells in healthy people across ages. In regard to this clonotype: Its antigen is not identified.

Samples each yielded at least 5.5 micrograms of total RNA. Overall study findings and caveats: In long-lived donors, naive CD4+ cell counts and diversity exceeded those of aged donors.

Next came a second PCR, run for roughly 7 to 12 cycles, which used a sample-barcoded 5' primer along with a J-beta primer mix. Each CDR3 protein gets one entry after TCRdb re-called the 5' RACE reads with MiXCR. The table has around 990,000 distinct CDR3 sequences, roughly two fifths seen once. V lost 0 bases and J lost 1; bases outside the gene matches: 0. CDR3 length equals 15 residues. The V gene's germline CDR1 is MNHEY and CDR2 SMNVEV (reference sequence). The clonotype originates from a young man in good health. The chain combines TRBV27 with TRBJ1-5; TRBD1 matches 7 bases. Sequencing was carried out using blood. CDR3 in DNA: TGTGCCAGCAGTTTATCGACAGGGAGCAATCAGCCCCAGCATTTT. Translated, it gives CASSLSTGSNQPQHF.